The entry that follows covers one T cell receptor (beta chain) sequence. The data belong to a study of tumor and adjacent non-tumor tissue in lung cancer. No cell sorting was done before RNA was extracted from the tissue. The normal lung tissue was taken more than 3 cm from the tumor edge. Per germline, CDR1 SQVTM and CDR2 ANQGSEA. CDR3 size: 13 residues. TCRbeta libraries were built with three rounds of nested PCR, modified from ARM-PCR. A single record per CDR3 protein comes from TCRdb applying MiXCR to the multiplex PCR reads. The sample carries about 67,000 distinct CDR3 sequences, more than 65% recorded once.

What was sequenced was distant non-tumor lung tissue. This TCR derives from a man between 60 and 70 years old with non-small cell lung cancer. The chain combines TRBV29-1 with TRBJ1-1; no reliable D call. CDR3 in DNA: TGCAGGGCCTCGGCAGGAGGAGACACTGAAGCTTTCTTT. Protein: CRASAGGDTEAFF. Using reference TRBV29-1 and TRBJ1-1 for the parts outside the CDR3, the full variable domain is SAVISQKPSRDICQRGTSLTIQCQVDSQVTMMFWYRQQPGQSLTLIATANQGSEATYESGFVIDKFPISRPNLTFSTLTVSNMSPEDSSIYLCRASAGGDTEAFFGQGTRLTVV.